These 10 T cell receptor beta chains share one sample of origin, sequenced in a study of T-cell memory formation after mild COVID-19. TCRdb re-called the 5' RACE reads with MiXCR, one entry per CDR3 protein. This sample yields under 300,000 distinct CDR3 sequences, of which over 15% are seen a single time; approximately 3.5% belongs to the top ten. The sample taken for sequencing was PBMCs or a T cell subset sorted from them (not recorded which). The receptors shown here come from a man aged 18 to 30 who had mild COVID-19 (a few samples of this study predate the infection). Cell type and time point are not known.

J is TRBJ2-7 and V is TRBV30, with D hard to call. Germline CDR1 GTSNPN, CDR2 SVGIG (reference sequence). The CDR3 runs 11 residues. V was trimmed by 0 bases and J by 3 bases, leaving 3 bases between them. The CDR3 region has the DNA TGTGCCTGGAGTGTATTCTACGAGCAGTACTTC. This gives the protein CAWSVFYEQYF.

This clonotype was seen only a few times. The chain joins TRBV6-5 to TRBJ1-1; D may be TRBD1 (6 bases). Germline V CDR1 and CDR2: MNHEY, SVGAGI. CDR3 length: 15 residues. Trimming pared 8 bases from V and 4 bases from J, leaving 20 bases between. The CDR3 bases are TGTGCCAGCCGAACGATACAGGGCCGCGTCACTGAAGCTTTCTTT. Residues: CASRTIQGRVTEAFF.

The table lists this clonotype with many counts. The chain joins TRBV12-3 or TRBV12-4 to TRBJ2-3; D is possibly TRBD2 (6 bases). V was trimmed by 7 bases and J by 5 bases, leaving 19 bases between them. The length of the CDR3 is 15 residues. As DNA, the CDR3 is TGTGCCAGCACCCCGACGGGGTGGGAGGTAGATACGCAGTATTTT. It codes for CASTPTGWEVDTQYF.

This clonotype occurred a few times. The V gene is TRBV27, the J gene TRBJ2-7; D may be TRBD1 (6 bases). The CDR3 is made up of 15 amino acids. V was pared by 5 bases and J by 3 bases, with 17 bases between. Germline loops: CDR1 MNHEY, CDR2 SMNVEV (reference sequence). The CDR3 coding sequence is TGTGCCAGCAGTCTACGGGCAGGGGCCGGCTACGAGCAGTACGTC. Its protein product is CASSLRAGAGYEQYV.

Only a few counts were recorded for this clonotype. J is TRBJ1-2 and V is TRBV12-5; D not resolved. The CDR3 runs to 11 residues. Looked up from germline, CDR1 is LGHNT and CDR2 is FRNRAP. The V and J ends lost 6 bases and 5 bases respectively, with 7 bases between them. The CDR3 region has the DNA TGTGCTAGTGGGACAAATTATGGCTACACCTTC. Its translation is CASGTNYGYTF.

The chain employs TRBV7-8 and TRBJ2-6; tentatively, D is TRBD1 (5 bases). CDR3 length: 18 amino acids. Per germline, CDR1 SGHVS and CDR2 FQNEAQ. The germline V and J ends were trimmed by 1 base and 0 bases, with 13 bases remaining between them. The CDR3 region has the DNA TGTGCCAGCAGCTTAGAGAGACACAGGAGCTCTGGGGCCAACGTCCTGACTTTC. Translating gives CASSLERHRSSGANVLTF.

This chain's CDR3 is CASTLGVNTEAFF. The CDR3 bases are TGCGCCAGCACGTTAGGGGTGAACACTGAAGCTTTCTTT. The chain couples TRBV5-1 to TRBJ1-1; possible D gene TRBD1, 5 bases. This CDR3 comprises 13 residues. Trimming removed 6 bases from V and 0 bases from J, with 9 bases in between. The germline gives CDR1 SGHRS, CDR2 YFSETQ.

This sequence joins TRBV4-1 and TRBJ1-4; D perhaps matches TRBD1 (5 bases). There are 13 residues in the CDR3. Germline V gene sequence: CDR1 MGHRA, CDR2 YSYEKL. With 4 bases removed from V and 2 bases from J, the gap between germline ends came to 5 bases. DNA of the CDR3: TGCGCCAGCAGCCGGGGGACTAATGAAAAACTGTTTTTT. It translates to CASSRGTNEKLFF.

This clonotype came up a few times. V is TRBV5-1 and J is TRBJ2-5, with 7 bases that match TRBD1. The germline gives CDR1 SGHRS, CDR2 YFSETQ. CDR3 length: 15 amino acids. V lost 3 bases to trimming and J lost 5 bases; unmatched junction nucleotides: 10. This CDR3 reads CASSSNRGVGETQYF. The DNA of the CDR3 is TGCGCCAGCAGCTCGAACAGGGGCGTAGGTGAGACCCAGTACTTC.

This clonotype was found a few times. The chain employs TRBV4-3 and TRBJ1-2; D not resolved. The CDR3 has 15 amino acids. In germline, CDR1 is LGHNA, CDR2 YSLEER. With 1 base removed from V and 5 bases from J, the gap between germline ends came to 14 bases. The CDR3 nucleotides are TGCGCCAGCAGCCAAGTGCTTGCAGGACGATATGGCTACACCTTC. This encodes CASSQVLAGRYGYTF.